Given below is one T cell receptor beta chain in context. Its target is not known. Amplified TCR beta CDR3 regions derived from RNA transcripts. Initially, a first-round RT-PCR of the TCR CDR3 employed the HTBI primer set. TCRdb re-analysed the multiplex PCR reads in MiXCR, keeping a single row per CDR3 protein. The sample comprises more than 550,000 distinct CDR3 sequences, 15% to 20% of which are singletons, and approximately 15% rests with the top ten. The sample comes from a study of T cells in Graves' hyperthyroidism and ophthalmopathy. There are 18 residues in the CDR3. The germline V gene encodes CDR1 KGHSH and CDR2 LQKENI. Trimming took off 1 base at V and 2 bases at J, with 19 bases between the two ends. Among the patients, aged 18 to 65, hyperthyroidism was newly diagnosed and had lasted under 2 months. General study results and limits: Ophthalmopathy, which appeared later, was predicted by the model a median about 5.9 months before onset. The authors' 13 V-J model separated ophthalmopathy from stable hyperthyroidism.

What was sequenced was blood. The clonotype comes from a woman between 50 and 59 years old with Graves' hyperthyroidism that later progressed to Graves' ophthalmopathy. The chain employs TRBV18 and TRBJ2-3; D is uncertain. The CDR3 coding sequence is TGTGCCAGCTCACCACGGGATGCCAGCGCCGATTACACAGATACGCAGTATTTT. Encoded protein: CASSPRDASADYTDTQYF. The whole variable domain, remainder taken from reference TRBV18 and TRBJ2-3, is NAGVMQNPRHLVRRRGQEARLRCSPMKGHSHVYWYRQLPEEGLKFMVYLQKENIIDESGMPKERFSAEFPKEGPSILRIQQVVRGDSAAYFCASSPRDASADYTDTQYFGPGTRLTVL.